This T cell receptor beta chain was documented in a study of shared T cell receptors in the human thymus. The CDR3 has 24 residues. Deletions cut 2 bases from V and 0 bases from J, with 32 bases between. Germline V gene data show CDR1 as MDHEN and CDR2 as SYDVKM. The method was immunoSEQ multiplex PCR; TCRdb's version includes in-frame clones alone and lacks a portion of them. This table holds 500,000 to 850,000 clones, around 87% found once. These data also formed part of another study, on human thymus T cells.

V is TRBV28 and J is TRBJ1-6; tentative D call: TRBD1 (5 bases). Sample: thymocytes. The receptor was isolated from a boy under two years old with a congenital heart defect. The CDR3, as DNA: TGTGCCAGCAGTTTAAATTGGGAAGGTGGGACGGGGGGAAACGAAAACTCCTATAATTCACCCCTCCACTTT. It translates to CASSLNWEGGTGGNENSYNSPLHF.